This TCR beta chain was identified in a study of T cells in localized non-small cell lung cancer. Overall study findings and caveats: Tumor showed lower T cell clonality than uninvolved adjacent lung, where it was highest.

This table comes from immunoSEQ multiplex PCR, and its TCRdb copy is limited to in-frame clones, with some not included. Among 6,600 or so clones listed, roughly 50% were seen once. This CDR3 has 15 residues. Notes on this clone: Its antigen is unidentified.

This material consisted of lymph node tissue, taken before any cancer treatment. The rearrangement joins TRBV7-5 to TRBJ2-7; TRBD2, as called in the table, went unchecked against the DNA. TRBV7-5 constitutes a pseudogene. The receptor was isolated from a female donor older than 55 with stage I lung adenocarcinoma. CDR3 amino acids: CASSPPRGLDGEQYF. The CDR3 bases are TGTGCCAGCAGCCCCCCCCGCGGCCTCGACGGCGAGCAGTACTTC.